This section outlines one TCR beta chain sequence together with its context. No antigen is known for it. The input lacks base qualities; no much larger clone sits a single base away. Taken from cysteine to phenylalanine, the CDR3 has 13 residues. Just CDR3 DNA is preserved here, 39 bases in frame from base 1. The junction shows trimming of 5 bases on V and 2 bases on J, plus 8 bases between the germline ends. Looking up the germline V gene yields CDR1 KGHDR and CDR2 SFDVKD. Participants in the prospective study were enrolled through a virtual design, were aged about 18 to 100 years, and lived in about two dozen United States geographic areas. In the prospective study, participants were assigned to cohorts based on the clinical history participants reported in a screening survey and a study questionnaire. ImmuneRACE Cohort 3 recovered participants were defined by two consecutive negative NP/OP PCR tests, healthcare professional clearance, or symptom resolution. Each participant in the prospective study had whole blood, serum and a nasopharyngeal or oropharyngeal swab collected by mobile phlebotomists. Prospective study participants could optionally give additional blood draws and questionnaires over a roughly two-month period. Before DNA extraction, blood samples from the prospective study were shipped at room temperature or frozen.

TCRbeta CDR3 regions were amplified from genomic DNA using the immunoSEQ Assay, a bias-controlled multiplex PCR. Concerning the study's data processing: The number of nucleated cells in each sample was estimated from the amplification of reference gene primers within the assay. To quantify the absolute abundance of each unique TCRbeta CDR3 rearrangement, sequence reads were collapsed and filtered. For each sample, productive Simpson clonality was calculated by taking the square root of Simpson's diversity index across productive rearrangements. TCRdb took this table from immuneACCESS and kept in-frame rearrangements with V and J called. Such tables lack part of the clones; where checked against another copy, unresolved V genes explain under half of the gap, and the rest is unexplained. That table supplies the V and J calls and clone size; D and trimming were determined from the DNA. For this sample there are hundreds of thousands of clones; around 88% appear just once. The ten largest clones take up roughly 8.3% of the sample.

The sample originates from a study of blood T cell repertoires in COVID-19 (dated by TCRdb to between 2020 and 2021). Study-wide context: Collaborator samples came from the United States, Italy and Spain and covered acute and convalescent phases of COVID-19. The material from the prospective study consisted of cDNA or gDNA derived from T cells, B-cell-depleted T cells, or PBMCs. Subjects who had been exposed to COVID-19, were actively infected with it, or had recovered from it provided the deeply sampled blood TCRbeta repertoires that made up the dataset. The repertoires were made available in a free public database intended to serve as a resource for research on the immune response to SARS-CoV-2. The samples were drawn from the first 160 participants of the ongoing ImmuneRACE study and from 950 to 1,500 subjects provided by 6 global collaborators. The sample metadata nearly always contained a de-identified subject ID, COVID-19 status, age in years and sex. Where HLA class I and class II types were available, the types were taken from metadata supplied by the sample provider, not from assay-based typing. Study-wide findings and limitations: The amount of clinical and demographic metadata varied by source and participant and was provided uncurated.

Sequenced sample: PBMCs or T cells enriched from blood (not recorded which). The origin of this receptor is a man between 35 and 55 years old who had recovered from COVID-19. The rearrangement joined TRBV24-1 to TRBJ1-2; a tentative D call is TRBD1 (6 bases match). CDR3 reads: CATSVGANYGYTF. The nucleotide sequence is given as TGTGCCACCAGTGTGGGGGCCAACTATGGCTACACCTTC.